This T cell receptor beta chain was sequenced in a study of blood T cell repertoires in COVID-19. Study-wide context: Samples taken during acute and convalescent COVID-19 were collected in the United States, Italy and Spain. Sources were T cells, B-cell-depleted T cells, or PBMCs; the material itself was cDNA or gDNA.

The CDR3 is 17 residues long. The germline CDR1 and CDR2 sequences are KGHSH and LQKENI. The V and J ends lost 9 bases and 10 bases, in that order; junction bases with no gene match: 24. Original handling: Amplification of reference gene primers was used by the study to estimate nucleated cell counts. Sequencing was performed with immunoSEQ multiplex PCR; in TCRdb, only in-frame clones are kept and a portion is missing. The V and J calls and clone size are taken from that table; D and trimming were inferred from the DNA. The sample consists of approximately 210,000 clones, roughly four fifths of them appearing once.

The receptor comes from a woman between 40 and 55 years old with acute or convalescent COVID-19. V and J are TRBV18 and TRBJ2-1; 7 bases align to TRBD2. Sample: peripheral blood. Here the CDR3 reads CASLRATSDISRGEQFF. In DNA, the CDR3 is TGTGCCAGTTTACGAGCAACTAGCGACATTTCACGGGGGGAGCAGTTCTTC. Full variable domain (outside the CDR3, taken from reference TRBV18 and TRBJ2-1): NAGVMQNPRHLVRRRGQEARLRCSPMKGHSHVYWYRQLPEEGLKFMVYLQKENIIDESGMPKERFSAEFPKEGPSILRIQQVVRGDSAAYFCASLRATSDISRGEQFFGPGTRLTVL.